This TCR beta chain is from a study of blood T cell repertoires in COVID-19 (dated by TCRdb to about 2020). Regarding the complete study: Samples covering the acute and convalescent phases of COVID-19 were provided by collaborators in the United States, Italy and Spain. The prospective study material was composed of cDNA or gDNA derived from T cells, B-cell-depleted T cells, or PBMCs. Deeply sampled blood TCRbeta repertoires from subjects exposed to, actively infected with, or recovered from COVID-19 were included in the dataset. The repertoires were made available in a free public database intended to serve as a resource for research on the immune response to SARS-CoV-2. The samples were drawn from the first 160 participants of the ongoing ImmuneRACE study and from 1,254 subjects provided by 6 global collaborators. The sample metadata nearly always contained a de-identified subject ID, COVID-19 status, age in years and sex. Where available, HLA class I and class II types were obtained from metadata supplied by the sample provider rather than from assay-based typing.

The CDR3 starts with the cysteine, ends with the phenylalanine, and has 16 residues. This entry keeps only the CDR3 DNA: 48 bases, framed from base 1. CDR1 and CDR2 are drawn from the germline V gene: SGHRS, YFSETQ. Clipping removes 3 bases from V and 0 bases from J, with 3 as the unmatched junction base count. In regard to this clone: Its antigen is still unknown. The sample holds no much larger clone one base away, and base qualities are not on file.

TCRbeta CDR3 regions were amplified from genomic DNA using the immunoSEQ Assay, a bias-controlled multiplex PCR. Per the source publication's procedure: Nucleated cell counts per sample were estimated from amplification of reference gene primers within the assay. Sequence reads were collapsed and filtered to measure the absolute abundance of every unique TCRbeta CDR3 rearrangement. Productive Simpson clonality was computed per sample as the square root of Simpson's diversity index over productive rearrangements. This immuneACCESS table, as held by TCRdb, lists in-frame sequences with V and J called but not all clones. Of the missing ones, under half trace to an unresolved V gene in checked studies; the others have no known cause. The DNA was the basis for D and trimming; V, J and clone size are from that table. The sample contains 110,000 or so clones, more than 65% of them found a single time. The ten largest clones add up to around 1.5% of the sample.

Collaborating institutions collected whole blood in K2EDTA tubes following their own protocols. Collaborator samples were shipped for TCRbeta analysis as frozen whole blood, isolated PBMCs, or DNA extracted from either sample type. General findings and caveats noted by the study authors: The amount of clinical and demographic metadata varied by source and participant and was provided uncurated.

This clonotype was obtained from a man aged 50-60 years with acute or convalescent COVID-19. Source material: peripheral blood. The V and J genes are TRBV5-1 and TRBJ2-6, and TRBD1 matches 7 of the central bases. CDR3 protein: CASSSGQPSGANVLTF. DNA sequence: TGCGCCAGCAGCTCGGGACAGCCCTCTGGGGCCAACGTCCTGACTTTC.